This TCR beta chain was found in a study of radiotherapy plus CTLA-4 blockade in lung cancer. Across the study: Objective responses emerged in over 15% of patients, and over 30% attained disease control. Study observations and caveats: Interferon-beta, together with early blood T cell clone dynamics, reportedly best predicted response. Among blood TCR repertoires after radiotherapy plus ipilimumab, tumor-derived clones expanded.

Turning to this clone: As yet, its antigen is unknown.

The study treated chemo-refractory metastatic non-small-cell lung cancer patients with focal radiation plus ipilimumab CTLA-4 blockade. V dropped 2 bases and J dropped 7; count of bases not matched to a gene: 8. This CDR3 has 15 amino acids. CDR1 SGHNT and CDR2 YYREEE come from the germline V gene (reference sequence). Clones were read by immunoSEQ multiplex PCR, and TCRdb kept only the in-frame ones, dropping some. This repertoire shows approximately 47,000 clones, approximately 78% found once; its top ten account for approximately 3.4%. The rearrangement uses TRBV5-4 and TRBJ1-2; 10 bases fit TRBD1. The input for sequencing was peripheral blood, taken from a patient treated with radiotherapy plus ipilimumab. This TCR derives from a human donor with non-small cell lung cancer who had stable disease on radiotherapy plus ipilimumab. The CDR3 DNA reads TGTGCCAGCAGCTTACCCGGGACAGGGGTTGGTGGCTACACCTTC. It specifies CASSLPGTGVGGYTF.